This TCR beta chain was captured in a study of T cells in Graves' hyperthyroidism and ophthalmopathy. The study's findings and limits: A 13 V-J model separated ophthalmopathy from stable hyperthyroidism.

This CDR3 region has 16 residues. V was pared by 5 bases and J by 1 base, with 8 bases of the junction left unmatched. The germline V gene has CDR1 SGHNT and CDR2 YENEEA. It was considered stable Graves' hyperthyroidism when ophthalmopathy did not progress within 18 months. A patient was excluded if there was uncontrolled infection, other autoimmune disease, pregnancy or lactation. Diagnoses used clinical symptoms, serum thyroxine and TRAb, thyroid ultrasound and orbital computed tomography. The CDR3 regions of TCR beta were amplified from RNA transcripts. HTBI primers drove first-round RT-PCR of the TCR CDR3. MiXCR, run by TCRdb on the multiplex PCR reads, gives a single entry per CDR3 protein. The table lists approximately 320,000 distinct CDR3 sequences, roughly 17% of them singletons. Only a few counts were recorded for this clonotype. The antigen is undetermined.

Source material: blood. This clonotype originated in a man aged 25-40 years with Graves' hyperthyroidism. The V and J genes are TRBV11-3 and TRBJ2-1, with 7 bases identical to TRBD2. The CDR3 loop is CASSPWAGASYNEQFF. In nucleotides, the CDR3 is TGTGCCAGCAGCCCTTGGGCGGGAGCTTCCTACAATGAGCAGTTCTTC. Filled out from reference TRBV11-3 and TRBJ2-1, the complete variable domain reads EAGVVQSPRYKIIEKKQPVAFWCNPISGHNTLYWYLQNLGQGPELLIRYENEEAVDDSQLPKDRFSAERLKGVDSTLKIQPAELGDSAVYLCASSPWAGASYNEQFFGPGTRLTVL.